The source of this T cell receptor (beta chain) is a study of Ad26.COV2.S vaccination and SARS-CoV-2 variants. Whole-study context: Recipients of Ad26.COV2.S got it intramuscularly, once or twice 56 days apart.

The treatment: some 20 received Ad26.COV2.S at low or high dose, single or two shots; about 5 received placebo; per-sample allocation not given. The samples date from day 63 after the first vaccine or placebo injection. An adult donor aged 18-55 years was enrolled in Boston. Expressing Wuhan-strain SARS-CoV-2 spike, an Ad26 vector served as the vaccine. TCRdb's copy holds only in-frame clones and misses some; the assay was immunoSEQ multiplex PCR. The table has roughly 680,000 clones, 80% to 90% seen once. The germline V gene encodes CDR1 SGHVS and CDR2 FNYEAQ. The CDR3 is 15 amino acids. V lost 3 bases to trimming and J lost 7 bases, with 19 bases between them.

The TCR sequence derives from a person between 18 and 60 years old who received the Ad26.COV2.S COVID-19 vaccine or a placebo. This specimen consisted of peripheral blood, obtained in a trial of Ad26.COV2.S vaccine versus placebo. This chain links TRBV7-6 with TRBJ2-7, with D maybe TRBD1 (6 bases). The CDR3 DNA reads as TGTGCCAGCAGCTTTGGAGGCAGGGGATTCGAAGAGCAGTACTTC. Protein: CASSFGGRGFEEQYF.